This T cell receptor (beta chain) is drawn from a study of T cell responses to AZD1222 COVID-19 vaccine. This CDR3 region has 15 residues. Trimming cost V 2 bases and J 4 bases, with 15 bases left between them. Germline-derived CDR1 and CDR2 are SGHTS and YDEGEE. Here immunoSEQ multiplex PCR was the method, and the copy in TCRdb shows in-frame clones only, minus some. Counted here are about 150,000 clones, about 90% occurring once; the ten biggest clones make up around 5.4%. The chain uses TRBV5-8 and TRBJ1-2; the D is unclear. This sample comprised peripheral blood, obtained on day 0 of AZD1222 vaccination. The TCR was taken from an adult in good health. The CDR3: CASSFRLDHIYGYTF. In DNA form, the CDR3 reads TGTGCCAGCAGCTTCAGGCTGGACCACATCTATGGCTACACCTTC.